The text below deals with one T cell receptor (beta chain). According to the study, TCR beta libraries were built with iRepertoire HTBI primers and CDR3-region Arm-PCR. TCRdb ran MiXCR on the multiplex PCR reads and lists one entry per CDR3 protein. In the table there are about 500,000 distinct CDR3 sequences, around 12% of which are singletons. The data belong to a study of regulatory T cells in long-lasting Graves disease. This CDR3 has 16 amino acids. Trimming cost V 0 bases and J 7 bases; bases outside gene matches: 4. Per the germline V gene, CDR1 is MNHEY and CDR2 is SVGEGT. Described time point: newly diagnosed GD, antithyroid drugs for less than 3 months. Preparation of the TCR library used RNA extracted from PBMCs. These sequences were also reported in another study, on T cells in Graves' hyperthyroidism and ophthalmopathy. This second study notes: HTBI primers drove first-round RT-PCR of the TCR CDR3.

The TCR sequence derives from a woman aged 25 to 39 with Graves disease. The rearrangement uses TRBV6-2 or TRBV6-3 and TRBJ2-1; TRBD1 matches 12 bases. This specimen consisted of peripheral blood mononuclear cells (PBMCs), obtained at new diagnosis, from a patient treated with antithyroid drugs. CDR3 DNA: TGTGCCAGCAGTTACTCCCGGGACAGGGGGCGGAATGAGCAGTTCTTC. Protein sequence: CASSYSRDRGRNEQFF.